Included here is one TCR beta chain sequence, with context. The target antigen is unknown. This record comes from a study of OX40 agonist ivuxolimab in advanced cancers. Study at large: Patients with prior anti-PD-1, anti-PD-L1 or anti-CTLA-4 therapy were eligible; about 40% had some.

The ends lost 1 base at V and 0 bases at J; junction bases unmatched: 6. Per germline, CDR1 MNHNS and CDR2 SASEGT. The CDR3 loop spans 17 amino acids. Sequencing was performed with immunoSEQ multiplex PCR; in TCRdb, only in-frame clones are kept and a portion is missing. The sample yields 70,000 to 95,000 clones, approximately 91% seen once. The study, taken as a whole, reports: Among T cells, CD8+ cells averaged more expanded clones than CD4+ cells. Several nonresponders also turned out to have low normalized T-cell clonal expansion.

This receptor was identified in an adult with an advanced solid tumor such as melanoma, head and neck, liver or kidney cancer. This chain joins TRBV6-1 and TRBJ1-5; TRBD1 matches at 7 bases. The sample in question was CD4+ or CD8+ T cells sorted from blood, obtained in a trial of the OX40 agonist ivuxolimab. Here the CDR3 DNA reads TGTGCCAGCAGTGAAGGGACAGGTCCAAATAGCAATCAGCCCCAGCATTTT. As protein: CASSEGTGPNSNQPQHF.